These 20 T cell receptor beta chains came from one sample sequenced in a study of T cells in Graves' hyperthyroidism and ophthalmopathy. Amplification of TCR beta CDR3 regions was performed using RNA transcripts as template. First-round RT-PCR of the TCR CDR3 relied on the HTBI primer set. MiXCR, run by TCRdb on the multiplex PCR reads, gives a single entry per CDR3 protein. The sample yields around 250,000 distinct CDR3 sequences, about 14% seen once. Sequenced: blood. The receptors come from a woman in her thirties or forties with Graves' hyperthyroidism that later progressed to Graves' ophthalmopathy.

In DNA, the CDR3 is TGTGCCAGCAGCCCGGCAGGCTATGGCTACACCTTC. This gives the protein CASSPAGYGYTF. The chain employs TRBV2 and TRBJ1-2; D is unresolved. CDR1 and CDR2 (germline): SNHLY, FYNNEI. The length of the CDR3 is 12 residues. The V end lost 6 bases, the J end lost 4 bases, and 9 bases lay between the germline ends.

This clonotype was seen at least ten times. The chain carries TRBV7-9 and TRBJ2-7; 7 nucleotides align to TRBD2. The CDR3 length is 15 residues. The V segment lost 4 bases and the J segment 4 bases; nucleotides outside the gene matches: 10. Germline-derived CDR1 and CDR2 are SEHNR and FQNEAQ (reference sequence). CDR3 coding DNA: TGTGCCAGCAGCTCCCTTTGGGCGGGAGATTACGAGCAGTACTTC. Protein product: CASSSLWAGDYEQYF.

This clonotype was recorded many times. The chain couples TRBV19 to TRBJ2-2; D is possibly TRBD1 (6 bases). There are 14 residues in the CDR3. Germline lookup yields CDR1 LNHDA and CDR2 SQIVND (reference sequence). Trimming left V 3 bases short and J 5 bases short, with 10 bases between. The CDR3 DNA sequence: TGTGCCAGTAGTATCTACAGGGAGACCGGGGAGCTGTTTTTT. Amino acid sequence: CASSIYRETGELFF.

This clonotype occurred many times. The CDR3 is CSARDFWDRTSYEQYF. The CDR3 nucleotides are TGCAGTGCTAGAGATTTTTGGGACAGAACTTCCTACGAGCAGTACTTC. This chain uses TRBV20-1 with TRBJ2-7, with 7 positions matching TRBD1. In germline, CDR1 is DFQATT, CDR2 SNEGSKA (reference sequence). J was trimmed by 1 base and V by 0 bases; bases with no gene match: 9. The CDR3 has 16 residues.

As concerns this clonotype: A much larger clone differs by one base, so this may be a read error. Because it lacks the conserved phenylalanine or tryptophan at the end, this CDR3 is likely a read error. The chain links TRBV28 to TRBJ2-7; D is perhaps TRBD1 (6 bases). This CDR3 spans 14 amino acids. Germline-derived CDR1 and CDR2 are MDHEN and SYDVKM. V lost 6 bases and J 2 bases, leaving 14 bases between the germline ends. The CDR3: CASRRNRDPYEQYL. The CDR3 coding sequence is TGTGCCAGCAGACGTAACAGGGACCCCTACGAGCAGTACCTC.

The chain links TRBV5-6 to TRBJ1-2; D is possibly TRBD1 (6 bases). Germline V gives CDR1 SGHDT, CDR2 YYEEEE. The CDR3 covers 15 residues. Between the trimmed V and J ends, which lost 4 bases and 2 bases, there was a span of 15 bases. Written as DNA, the CDR3 is TGTGCCAGCAGCCCATTCCCGGGGGCCAACTATGGCTACACCTTC. Translated: CASSPFPGANYGYTF. The full variable domain, with the rest looked up from reference TRBV5-6 and TRBJ1-2, is DAGVTQSPTHLIKTRGQQVTLRCSPKSGHDTVSWYQQALGQGPQFIFQYYEEEERQRGNFPDRFSGHQFPNYSSELNVNALLLGDSALYLCASSPFPGANYGYTFGSGTRLTVV.

Ten or more counts support this clonotype. The chain is built from TRBV3-1 and TRBJ2-7; 9 bases agree with TRBD1. CDR1 LGHDT and CDR2 YNNKEL come from the germline V gene (reference sequence). V was pared by 6 bases and J by 3 bases, with 18 bases of the junction left unmatched. This CDR3 has 18 residues. The CDR3 DNA reads TGTGCCAGCAGTCCCGGGACAGGGAACGTGGGAGCCATCTACGAGCAGTACTTC. This gives the protein CASSPGTGNVGAIYEQYF.

This clonotype was observed a few times. The V and J genes are TRBV7-2 and TRBJ1-5, with TRBD1 matching 8 bases. The germline V gene encodes CDR1 SGHTA and CDR2 FQGNSA. V dropped 2 bases and J dropped 5; count of bases not matched to a gene: 11. This CDR3 comprises 17 residues. In DNA, the CDR3 is TGTGCCAGCAGCTTAAGGACCAACAGGGGGTTACATCAGCCCCAGCATTTT. Translation: CASSLRTNRGLHQPQHF.

This chain links TRBV28 with TRBJ2-3; the match to TRBD1 covers 8 bases. This CDR3 spans 14 amino acids. V was pared by 5 bases and J by 7 bases, with 8 bases of the junction left unmatched. The V gene's germline CDR1 is MDHEN and CDR2 SYDVKM. CDR3 loop: CASSPDRAVHTQYF. CDR3 bases: TGTGCCAGCAGTCCGGACAGGGCGGTGCATACGCAGTATTTT.

For this clonotype: The conserved closing phenylalanine or tryptophan is absent in this CDR3, likely reflecting a read error. The V call is TRBV15, the J call TRBJ2-5; D might be TRBD1 (6 bases). Trimming removed 5 bases at V and 4 bases at J, with 11 bases between. Germline V gene sequence: CDR1 LNHNV, CDR2 YYDKDF (reference sequence). CDR3 length: 13 amino acids. Written as DNA, the CDR3 is TGTGCCACCAGCGTACGACAGGCAGAGACCCAGTACTCC. The encoded protein is CATSVRQAETQYS.

At least ten counts were recorded for this clonotype. The chain is built from TRBV19 and TRBJ1-1; D is ambiguous. The germline gives CDR1 LNHDA, CDR2 SQIVND (reference sequence). V lost 5 bases to trimming and J lost 3 bases, with 13 bases between them. The CDR3 length is 14 residues. For the CDR3, the DNA is TGTGCCAGTAGTGGTTGGGCTAAGGACACTGAAGCTTTCTTT. Amino acid sequence: CASSGWAKDTEAFF.

V and J are TRBV4-1 and TRBJ1-1; 10 bases fit TRBD1. V lost 1 base to trimming and J lost 2 bases; unmatched junction nucleotides: 4. Germline CDR1 is MGHRA and CDR2 is YSYEKL. This CDR3 has 16 amino acids. The DNA for the CDR3 is TGCGCCAGCAGCCAAGGGACAGGGGGGGGTAACACTGAAGCTTTCTTT. Its translation: CASSQGTGGGNTEAFF.

This clonotype was picked up many times. The rearrangement links TRBV7-9 to TRBJ2-1; D perhaps matches TRBD2 (6 bases). Per germline, CDR1 SEHNR and CDR2 FQNEAQ (reference sequence). The CDR3 is 14 residues long. Trimming pared 5 bases from V and 3 bases from J, leaving 11 bases between. CDR3 sequence: CASSLDYRYNEQFF. CDR3 DNA sequence: TGTGCCAGCAGCCTGGACTACCGCTACAATGAGCAGTTCTTC.

This clonotype was observed many times. The J gene is TRBJ2-1, the V gene TRBV5-1; perhaps TRBD1 as D (5 bases). The germline V gene has CDR1 SGHRS and CDR2 YFSETQ. V lost 1 base, J lost 9 bases, and 14 bases lay in between. The CDR3 totals 14 residues. CDR3 protein: CASSLFSGSPEQFF. The CDR3 region has the DNA TGCGCCAGCAGCTTGTTTTCAGGGTCTCCTGAGCAGTTCTTC.

This clonotype was recorded many times. The V call is TRBV27, the J call TRBJ1-4, with 7 bases that match TRBD1. Germline values: CDR1 MNHEY, CDR2 SMNVEV (reference sequence). The trim removed 9 bases at V and 4 bases at J, leaving 11 bases unmatched. The CDR3 spans 15 residues. The CDR3 DNA is TGTGCCAGTCAGCGCTACAGGGGTGGTAATGAAAAACTGTTTTTT. Translated, it gives CASQRYRGGNEKLFF.

This clonotype was counted ten times or more. The chain carries TRBV12-3 or TRBV12-4 and TRBJ1-1; no definite D call. This CDR3 region has 13 residues. The V and J ends lost 2 bases and 5 bases respectively, with 9 bases between them. CDR3 sequence (DNA): TGTGCCAGCAGTTTAATGCTGGGAACTGAAGCTTTCTTT. Encoded protein: CASSLMLGTEAFF.

This chain joins TRBV7-2 and TRBJ2-5, with 8 bases matching TRBD1. After removal of 7 bases from V and 6 bases from J, the junction contained 7 bases not matched to a gene. This CDR3 is 13 amino acids long. Germline V lookup: CDR1 SGHTA, CDR2 FQGNSA. The DNA for the CDR3 is TGTGCCAGCATCCGGACAGGGATGCAGACCCAGTACTTC. It codes for CASIRTGMQTQYF.

This clonotype was recorded at least ten times. This chain links TRBV27 with TRBJ1-5; D is unresolved. This CDR3 is 15 amino acids long. Deletions cut 11 bases from V and 1 base from J, with 18 bases between. Germline V lookup: CDR1 MNHEY, CDR2 SMNVEV (reference sequence). In DNA, the CDR3 is TGTGCCTCAAAAGGCCAGGCTGTAAGCAATCAGCCCCAGCATTTT. Amino acid sequence: CASKGQAVSNQPQHF.

In this sample, this clonotype turned up a few times. The CDR3 is CASSTTGTSGNLNEQFF. CDR3 bases: TGTGCCAGCAGCACAACTGGGACTAGCGGCAACCTAAATGAGCAGTTCTTC. The V and J genes are TRBV9 and TRBJ2-1, with 11 bases lining up with TRBD2. V lost 4 bases and J lost 7; bases outside the gene matches: 13. CDR3 length equals 17 residues. Looked up from germline, CDR1 is SGDLS and CDR2 is YYNGEE.

This clonotype was seen a few times. V gene TRBV19 combines with J gene TRBJ2-1, with no clear D. V lost 3 bases, J lost 0 bases, and 9 bases lay in between. The CDR3 spans 15 residues. Germline CDR1 is LNHDA and CDR2 is SQIVND (reference sequence). CDR3 in DNA: TGTGCCAGTAGTATTTCGGATAGCTCCTACAATGAGCAGTTCTTC. Translating gives CASSISDSSYNEQFF. Full variable domain (missing parts from reference TRBV19 and TRBJ2-1): DGGITQSPKYLFRKEGQNVTLSCEQNLNHDAMYWYRQDPGQGLRLIYYSQIVNDFQKGDIAEGYSVSREKKESFPLTVTSAQKNPTAFYLCASSISDSSYNEQFFGPGTRLTVL.